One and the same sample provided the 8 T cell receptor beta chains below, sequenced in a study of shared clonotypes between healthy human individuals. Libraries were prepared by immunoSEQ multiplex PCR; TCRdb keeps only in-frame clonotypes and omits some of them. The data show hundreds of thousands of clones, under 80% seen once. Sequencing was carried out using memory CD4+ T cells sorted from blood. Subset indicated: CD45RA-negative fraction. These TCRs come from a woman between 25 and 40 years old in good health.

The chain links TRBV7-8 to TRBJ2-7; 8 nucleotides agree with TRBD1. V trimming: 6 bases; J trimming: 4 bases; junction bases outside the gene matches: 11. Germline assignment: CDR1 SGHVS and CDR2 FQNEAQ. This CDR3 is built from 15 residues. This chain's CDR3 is CASRPKRTGIYEQYF. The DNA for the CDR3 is TGTGCCAGCAGACCCAAACGGACAGGGATATACGAGCAGTACTTC.

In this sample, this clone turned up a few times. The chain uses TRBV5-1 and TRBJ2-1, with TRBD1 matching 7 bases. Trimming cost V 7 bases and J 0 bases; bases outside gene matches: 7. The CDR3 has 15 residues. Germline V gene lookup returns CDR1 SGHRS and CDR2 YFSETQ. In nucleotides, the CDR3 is TGCGCCAGCGGGGTGGACAGGAGCTCCTACAATGAGCAGTTCTTC. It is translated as CASGVDRSSYNEQFF.

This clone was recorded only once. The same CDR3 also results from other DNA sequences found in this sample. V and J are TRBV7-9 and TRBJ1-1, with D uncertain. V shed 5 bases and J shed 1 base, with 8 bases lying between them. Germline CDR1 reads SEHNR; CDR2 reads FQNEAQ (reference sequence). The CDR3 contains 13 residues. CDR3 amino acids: CASSPQTNTEAFF. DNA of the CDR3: TGTGCCAGCAGCCCTCAGACGAACACTGAAGCTTTCTTT.

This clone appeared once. Here the CDR3 DNA reads TGTGCCAGCAGTGCCACTAGCGGAGACTCTAGCACAGATACGCAGTATTTT. Protein product: CASSATSGDSSTDTQYF. The gene calls are TRBV25-1 and TRBJ2-3, with TRBD2 matching 8 bases. CDR3 length equals 17 residues. Trimming at V came to 4 bases and at J to 0 bases, leaving 9 bases not matched to a gene. CDR1 is MGHDK, CDR2 SYGVNS, per germline.

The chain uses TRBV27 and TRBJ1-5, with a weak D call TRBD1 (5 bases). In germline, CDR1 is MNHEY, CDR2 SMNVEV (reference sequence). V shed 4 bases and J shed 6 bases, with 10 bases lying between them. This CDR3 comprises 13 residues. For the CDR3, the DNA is TGTGCCAGCAGTTCAGGGTCCCTTCAGCCCCAGCATTTT. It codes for CASSSGSLQPQHF.

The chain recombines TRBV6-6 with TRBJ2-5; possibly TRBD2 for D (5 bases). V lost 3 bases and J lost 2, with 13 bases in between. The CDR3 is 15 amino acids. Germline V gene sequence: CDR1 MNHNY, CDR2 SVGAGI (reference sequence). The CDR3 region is CASSYIAGSQETQYF. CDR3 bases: TGTGCCAGCAGTTATATCGCGGGCTCGCAAGAGACCCAGTACTTC.

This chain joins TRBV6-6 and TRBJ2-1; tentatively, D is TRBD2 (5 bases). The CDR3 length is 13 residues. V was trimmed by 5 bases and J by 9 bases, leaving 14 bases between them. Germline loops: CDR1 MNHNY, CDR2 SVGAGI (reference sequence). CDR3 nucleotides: TGTGCCAGCAGTAGGATAAGGGAGACTGAGCAGTTCTTC. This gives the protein CASSRIRETEQFF.

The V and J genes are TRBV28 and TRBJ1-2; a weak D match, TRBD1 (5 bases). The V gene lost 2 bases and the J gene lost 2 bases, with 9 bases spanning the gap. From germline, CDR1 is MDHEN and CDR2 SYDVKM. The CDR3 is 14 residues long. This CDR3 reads CASSLDSLNYGYTF. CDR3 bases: TGTGCCAGCAGTTTAGACAGCTTGAACTATGGCTACACCTTC.